This T cell receptor beta chain was identified in a study of T-cell memory formation after mild COVID-19. About the study: The study found TCR clusters largely donor specific.

Regarding this clonotype: Its matching antigen is unknown.

With V trimmed by 4 bases and J by 2 bases, 6 bases remained unmatched. Germline-derived CDR1 and CDR2 are SGHNT and YYREEE (reference sequence). This CDR3 spans 16 amino acids. Findings of the study overall: Proof of SARS-CoV-2 specificity was absent for the second-wave clones that crested on day 37. Clones that got smaller from day 15 to 85 had even CD4/CD8, while clones growing later tipped toward CD4+. CD4+ contracting clones were mainly CM and EM; CD8+ ones, EMRA.

TCRdb processed the 5' RACE reads anew with MiXCR; each CDR3 protein has one entry. The data show about 560,000 distinct CDR3 sequences, about 22% seen once. The chain employs TRBV5-4 and TRBJ2-1; 10 nucleotides match TRBD2. The specimen sequenced was PBMCs or a T cell subset sorted from them (not recorded which). The TCR sequence derives from an adult woman who had mild COVID-19 (a few samples of this study predate the infection). Cell type and time point are not known. CDR3 DNA sequence: TGTGCCAGCAGCCCTCTAGCGGGAGTTACCTACAATGAGCAGTTCTTC. This translates into CASSPLAGVTYNEQFF.